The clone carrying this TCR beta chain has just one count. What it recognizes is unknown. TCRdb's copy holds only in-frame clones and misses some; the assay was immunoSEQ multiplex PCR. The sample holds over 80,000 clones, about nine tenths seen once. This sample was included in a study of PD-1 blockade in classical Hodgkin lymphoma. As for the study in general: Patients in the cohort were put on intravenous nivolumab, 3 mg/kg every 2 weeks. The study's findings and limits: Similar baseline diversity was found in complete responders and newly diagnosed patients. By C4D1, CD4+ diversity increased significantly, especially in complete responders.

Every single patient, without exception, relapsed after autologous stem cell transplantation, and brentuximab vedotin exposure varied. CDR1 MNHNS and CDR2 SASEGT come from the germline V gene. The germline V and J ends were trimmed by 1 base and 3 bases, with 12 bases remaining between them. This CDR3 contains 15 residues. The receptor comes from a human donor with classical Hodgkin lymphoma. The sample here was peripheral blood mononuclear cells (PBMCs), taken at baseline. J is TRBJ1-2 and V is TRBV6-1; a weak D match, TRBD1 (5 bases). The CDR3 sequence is CASSEDGTPYYGYTF. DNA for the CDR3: TGTGCCAGCAGTGAAGATGGGACGCCCTACTATGGCTACACCTTC.